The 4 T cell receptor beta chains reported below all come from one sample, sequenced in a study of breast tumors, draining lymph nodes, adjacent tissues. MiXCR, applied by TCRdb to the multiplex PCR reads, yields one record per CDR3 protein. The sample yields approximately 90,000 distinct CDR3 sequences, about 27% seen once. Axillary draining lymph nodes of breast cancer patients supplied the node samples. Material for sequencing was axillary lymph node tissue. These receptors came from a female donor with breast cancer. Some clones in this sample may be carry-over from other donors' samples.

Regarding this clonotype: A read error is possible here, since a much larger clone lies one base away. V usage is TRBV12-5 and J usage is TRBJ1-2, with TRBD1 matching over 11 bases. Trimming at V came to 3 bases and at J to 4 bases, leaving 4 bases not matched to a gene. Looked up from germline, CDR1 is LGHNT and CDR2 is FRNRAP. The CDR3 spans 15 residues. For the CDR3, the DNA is TGTGCTAGTGGTTTCGGACAGGGGGCTGGCTATGGCTACACCTTC. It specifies CASGFGQGAGYGYTF.

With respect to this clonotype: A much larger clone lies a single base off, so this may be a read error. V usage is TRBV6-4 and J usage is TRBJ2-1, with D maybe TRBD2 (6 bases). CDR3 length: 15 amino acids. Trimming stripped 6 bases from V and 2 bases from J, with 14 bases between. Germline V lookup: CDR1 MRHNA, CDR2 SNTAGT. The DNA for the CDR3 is TGTGCCAGCAGCCCTTACAGCGGGCCCTACAATGAGCAGTTCTTC. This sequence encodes CASSPYSGPYNEQFF.

CDR3 residues: CASSQVGGLNTEAFF. CDR3 nucleotides: TGTGCCAGCAGTCAGGTGGGCGGACTGAACACTGAAGCTTTCTTT. The chain links TRBV7-9 to TRBJ1-1; D remains unclear. The germline V gene encodes CDR1 SEHNR and CDR2 FQNEAQ (reference sequence). Trimming shortened V by 6 bases and J by 0 bases, and 14 bases separated the two germline ends. The CDR3 consists of 15 residues.

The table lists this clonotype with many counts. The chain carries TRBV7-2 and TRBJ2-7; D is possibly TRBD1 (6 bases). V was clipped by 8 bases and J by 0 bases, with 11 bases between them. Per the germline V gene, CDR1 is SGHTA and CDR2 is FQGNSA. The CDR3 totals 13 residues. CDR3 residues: CASGRTVSYEQYF. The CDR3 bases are TGTGCCAGCGGCAGGACAGTCTCCTACGAGCAGTACTTC. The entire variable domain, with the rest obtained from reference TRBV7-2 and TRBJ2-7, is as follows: GAGVSQSPSNKVTEKGKDVELRCDPISGHTALYWYRQSLGQGLEFLIYFQGNSAPDKSGLPSDRFSAERTGGSVSTLTIQRTQQEDSAVYLCASGRTVSYEQYFGPGTRLTVT.